A selection of T cell receptor beta chains follows, all from one sample in a study of blood T cell repertoires in COVID-19. TCRdb keeps only in-frame clones here, not all; method: immunoSEQ multiplex PCR. The data hold 52,000 or so clones, with around 84% observed a single time. The sample was peripheral blood. The source is a man aged 65 to 79 with active COVID-19. Each CDR3 is given with its conserved first and last residue. Fields, in order: V gene, D gene, clone size, J gene, CDR3 protein, CDR3 DNA. D genes are given only for firm matches. For some rows the clone size is stated as once, few or many, or as a class when expanded; others skip it.

v_call: TRBV7-2; d_call: NA; clone_size: NA; j_call: TRBJ2-5; cdr3_aa: CASSLDSETQYF; cdr3_nt: TGTGCCAGCAGCTTAGATTCGGAGACCCAGTACTTC
v_call: TRBV2; d_call: TRBD2; clone_size: NA; j_call: TRBJ2-3; cdr3_aa: CASSEGLAGSTDTQYF; cdr3_nt: TGTGCCAGCAGTGAGGGGTTAGCGGGAAGCACAGATACGCAGTATTTT
v_call: TRBV4-1; d_call: TRBD1; clone_size: NA; j_call: TRBJ1-2; cdr3_aa: CASSQDENRGYGYTF; cdr3_nt: TGCGCCAGCAGCCAAGATGAAAACAGGGGATATGGCTACACCTTC
v_call: TRBV5-8; d_call: NA; clone_size: NA; j_call: TRBJ2-7; cdr3_aa: CASSRRSSYEQYF; cdr3_nt: TGTGCCAGCAGCAGGAGGAGCTCCTACGAGCAGTACTTC
v_call: TRBV29-1; d_call: TRBD2; clone_size: NA; j_call: TRBJ2-1; cdr3_aa: CSVLLAGGINNEQFF; cdr3_nt: TGCAGCGTCCTACTAGCGGGAGGGATAAACAATGAGCAGTTCTTC
v_call: TRBV10-3; d_call: TRBD1; clone_size: NA; j_call: TRBJ2-1; cdr3_aa: CAISGPGGESSGNEQFF; cdr3_nt: TGTGCCATCAGTGGGCCAGGGGGCGAATCTTCAGGTAATGAGCAGTTCTTC
v_call: TRBV28; d_call: NA; clone_size: few; j_call: TRBJ1-5; cdr3_aa: CASSLYGRQPQHF; cdr3_nt: TGTGCCAGCAGTTTATATGGGCGCCAGCCCCAGCATTTT
v_call: TRBV7-9; d_call: NA; clone_size: once; j_call: TRBJ2-7; cdr3_aa: CASSLDQGFPEQYF; cdr3_nt: TGTGCCAGCAGCCTCGACCAGGGTTTTCCCGAGCAGTACTTC
v_call: TRBV6-2/TRBV6-3; d_call: NA; clone_size: once; j_call: TRBJ1-1; cdr3_aa: CASSYSAGRVNTEAFF; cdr3_nt: TGTGCCAGCAGTTACTCGGCCGGGCGGGTGAACACTGAAGCTTTCTTT
v_call: TRBV12-2; d_call: NA; clone_size: NA; j_call: TRBJ1-2; cdr3_aa: CASRYKGGDRNYGYTF; cdr3_nt: TGTGCAAGTCGCTATAAGGGTGGGGACAGAAACTATGGCTACACCTTC
v_call: TRBV7-9; d_call: TRBD2; clone_size: NA; j_call: TRBJ2-1; cdr3_aa: CASSLGGSLGNEQFF; cdr3_nt: TGTGCCAGCAGCTTAGGCGGGAGTTTGGGCAATGAGCAGTTCTTC
v_call: TRBV14; d_call: TRBD1; clone_size: NA; j_call: TRBJ1-2; cdr3_aa: CASSQDRGTGYSYGYTF; cdr3_nt: TGTGCCAGCAGCCAAGATCGAGGGACAGGATACTCCTATGGCTACACCTTC
v_call: TRBV7-2; d_call: TRBD1; clone_size: many; j_call: TRBJ1-2; cdr3_aa: CASSFDRQGGDGYTF; cdr3_nt: TGTGCCAGCAGCTTCGATAGACAGGGGGGGGATGGCTACACCTTC
v_call: TRBV6-5; d_call: TRBD2; clone_size: NA; j_call: TRBJ2-7; cdr3_aa: CASSYSPSGRAYEQYF; cdr3_nt: TGTGCCAGCAGTTACTCCCCTAGCGGGAGAGCCTACGAGCAGTACTTC
v_call: TRBV11-2; d_call: NA; clone_size: few; j_call: TRBJ1-6; cdr3_aa: CASSPEQGILLHF; cdr3_nt: TGTGCCAGCAGCCCAGAACAGGGAATACTCCTCCACTTT
v_call: TRBV28; d_call: NA; clone_size: NA; j_call: TRBJ1-1; cdr3_aa: CASSLLGEGTEAFF; cdr3_nt: TGTGCCAGCAGTTTATTGGGGGAGGGCACTGAAGCTTTCTTT
v_call: TRBV3-1/TRBV3-2; d_call: NA; clone_size: NA; j_call: TRBJ2-2; cdr3_aa: CASSLPGLGQNTGELFF; cdr3_nt: TGTGCCAGCAGCTTACCCGGGCTCGGACAGAACACCGGGGAGCTGTTTTTT
v_call: TRBV7-2; d_call: NA; clone_size: NA; j_call: TRBJ2-7; cdr3_aa: CASSLYQGYEQYF; cdr3_nt: TGTGCCAGCAGCTTGTATCAGGGTTACGAGCAGTACTTC
v_call: TRBV9; d_call: NA; clone_size: NA; j_call: TRBJ2-2; cdr3_aa: CASSVVEGQAGSGELFF; cdr3_nt: TGTGCCAGCAGCGTAGTGGAAGGACAGGCGGGGAGCGGGGAGCTGTTTTTT
v_call: TRBV7-2; d_call: TRBD1; clone_size: NA; j_call: TRBJ2-5; cdr3_aa: CASSRDRGLETQYF; cdr3_nt: TGTGCCAGCAGCAGGGACAGGGGGCTAGAGACCCAGTACTTC
v_call: TRBV5-4; d_call: NA; clone_size: many; j_call: TRBJ2-7; cdr3_aa: CASSLTGTTYEQYF; cdr3_nt: TGTGCCAGCAGTTTGACAGGGACTACCTACGAGCAGTACTTC
v_call: TRBV27; d_call: TRBD2; clone_size: NA; j_call: TRBJ2-7; cdr3_aa: CASSFGTSGIYEQYF; cdr3_nt: TGTGCCAGCAGTTTCGGGACTAGCGGGATCTACGAGCAGTACTTC
v_call: TRBV7-8; d_call: NA; clone_size: NA; j_call: TRBJ1-1; cdr3_aa: CASSLSVIAEAFF; cdr3_nt: TGTGCCAGCAGCTTATCGGTGATCGCTGAAGCTTTCTTT
v_call: TRBV10-3; d_call: TRBD2; clone_size: NA; j_call: TRBJ2-1; cdr3_aa: CAISRELAREQFF; cdr3_nt: TGTGCCATCTCCCGGGAACTAGCGAGAGAGCAGTTCTTC
v_call: TRBV6-2/TRBV6-3; d_call: TRBD2; clone_size: NA; j_call: TRBJ2-3; cdr3_aa: CASSFGTGAVAGGPDTQYF; cdr3_nt: TGTGCCAGCAGTTTTGGGACAGGCGCCGTAGCGGGAGGTCCAGATACGCAGTATTTT
v_call: TRBV19; d_call: NA; clone_size: once; j_call: TRBJ2-5; cdr3_aa: CASSSLVGRRGETQYF; cdr3_nt: TGTGCCAGTAGTTCCCTGGTAGGACGTAGGGGAGAGACCCAGTACTTC
v_call: TRBV20-1; d_call: NA; clone_size: NA; j_call: TRBJ2-7; cdr3_aa: CSVELPYEQYF; cdr3_nt: TGCAGTGTAGAGCTACCCTACGAGCAGTACTTC
v_call: TRBV9; d_call: TRBD2; clone_size: NA; j_call: TRBJ2-5; cdr3_aa: CASSGTGGPATQYF; cdr3_nt: TGTGCCAGCAGCGGAACGGGAGGTCCGGCGACCCAGTACTTC
v_call: TRBV7-2; d_call: TRBD2; clone_size: NA; j_call: TRBJ2-5; cdr3_aa: CASSPGTSQETQYF; cdr3_nt: TGTGCCAGCAGCCCCGGGACTAGCCAAGAGACCCAGTACTTC
v_call: TRBV7-2; d_call: TRBD2; clone_size: NA; j_call: TRBJ2-1; cdr3_aa: CASSTGGSNEQFF; cdr3_nt: TGTGCCAGCAGCACTGGCGGGAGTAATGAGCAGTTCTTC
v_call: TRBV4-2; d_call: NA; clone_size: NA; j_call: TRBJ1-1; cdr3_aa: CASSQGASGGGEAFF; cdr3_nt: TGTGCCAGCAGCCAAGGGGCCTCGGGAGGAGGTGAAGCTTTCTTT
v_call: TRBV6-2/TRBV6-3; d_call: TRBD1; clone_size: NA; j_call: TRBJ2-5; cdr3_aa: CASSRTGAPTQETQYF; cdr3_nt: TGTGCCAGCAGCCGAACAGGGGCGCCTACCCAAGAGACCCAGTACTTC
v_call: TRBV2; d_call: NA; clone_size: NA; j_call: TRBJ2-1; cdr3_aa: CASRFSTKGITTRVSYNEQFF; cdr3_nt: TGTGCCAGCAGATTTAGTACGAAGGGGATCACTACCCGGGTTTCCTACAATGAGCAGTTCTTC
v_call: TRBV11-2; d_call: NA; clone_size: NA; j_call: TRBJ2-1; cdr3_aa: CASSLDREAGGWFF; cdr3_nt: TGTGCCAGCAGCTTAGATAGGGAGGCAGGGGGTTGGTTCTTC
v_call: TRBV9; d_call: TRBD1; clone_size: NA; j_call: TRBJ1-2; cdr3_aa: CASSVDRTGTPRRGYTF; cdr3_nt: TGTGCCAGCAGCGTAGACAGGACAGGGACCCCAAGACGAGGCTACACCTTC
v_call: TRBV6-2/TRBV6-3; d_call: NA; clone_size: NA; j_call: TRBJ1-2; cdr3_aa: CASSYGFRGNYGYTF; cdr3_nt: TGTGCCAGCAGTTACGGATTTCGAGGAAACTATGGCTACACCTTC
v_call: TRBV20-1; d_call: NA; clone_size: NA; j_call: TRBJ1-2; cdr3_aa: CSARTDGYTF; cdr3_nt: TGCAGTGCCAGGACAGATGGCTACACCTTC
v_call: TRBV7-2; d_call: NA; clone_size: NA; j_call: TRBJ1-5; cdr3_aa: CASSLGTRGAGQPQHF; cdr3_nt: TGTGCCAGCAGCTTAGGTACCCGGGGGGCTGGCCAGCCCCAGCATTTT
v_call: TRBV7-6; d_call: TRBD2; clone_size: NA; j_call: TRBJ2-4; cdr3_aa: CASSPGLAGAVVAKNIQYF; cdr3_nt: TGTGCCAGCAGCCCGGGACTAGCGGGAGCGGTTGTGGCCAAAAACATTCAGTACTTC
v_call: TRBV11-2; d_call: NA; clone_size: NA; j_call: TRBJ1-1; cdr3_aa: CASSSDRDTEAFF; cdr3_nt: TGTGCCAGCAGCTCCGACAGAGACACTGAAGCTTTCTTT
v_call: TRBV28; d_call: TRBD1; clone_size: NA; j_call: TRBJ1-5; cdr3_aa: CASSPSTGGINQPQHF; cdr3_nt: TGTGCCAGCAGTCCCTCGACAGGGGGCATCAATCAGCCCCAGCATTTT
v_call: TRBV5-1; d_call: TRBD1; clone_size: NA; j_call: TRBJ2-7; cdr3_aa: CASSHTGTGGGLGEQYF; cdr3_nt: TGCGCCAGCAGTCATACCGGGACAGGGGGCGGGTTGGGCGAGCAGTACTTC
v_call: TRBV5-4; d_call: NA; clone_size: NA; j_call: TRBJ2-7; cdr3_aa: CASSLGLGLEQYF; cdr3_nt: TGTGCCAGCAGCTTGGGCCTGGGGCTCGAGCAGTACTTC
v_call: TRBV10-3; d_call: TRBD2; clone_size: few; j_call: TRBJ2-1; cdr3_aa: CAISVTSGQNEQFF; cdr3_nt: TGTGCCATCAGTGTGACTAGCGGCCAGAATGAGCAGTTCTTC
v_call: TRBV30; d_call: TRBD1; clone_size: NA; j_call: TRBJ2-7; cdr3_aa: CAWTPRDRVFHEQYF; cdr3_nt: TGTGCCTGGACGCCCCGGGACAGGGTCTTCCACGAGCAGTACTTC
v_call: TRBV4-3; d_call: TRBD2; clone_size: NA; j_call: TRBJ2-7; cdr3_aa: CASSLGTSGRGSYEQYF; cdr3_nt: TGCGCCAGCAGTCTCGGGACTAGCGGGAGGGGCTCCTACGAGCAGTACTTC
v_call: TRBV5-3; d_call: TRBD2; clone_size: NA; j_call: TRBJ2-7; cdr3_aa: CARSLAPSGRADSSEQYF; cdr3_nt: TGTGCCAGAAGCTTGGCCCCTAGCGGGAGGGCCGATTCATCCGAGCAGTACTTC
v_call: TRBV5-4; d_call: NA; clone_size: NA; j_call: TRBJ2-7; cdr3_aa: CASSLGGGSSYEQYF; cdr3_nt: TGTGCCAGCAGCTTGGGTGGCGGATCGTCCTACGAGCAGTACTTC